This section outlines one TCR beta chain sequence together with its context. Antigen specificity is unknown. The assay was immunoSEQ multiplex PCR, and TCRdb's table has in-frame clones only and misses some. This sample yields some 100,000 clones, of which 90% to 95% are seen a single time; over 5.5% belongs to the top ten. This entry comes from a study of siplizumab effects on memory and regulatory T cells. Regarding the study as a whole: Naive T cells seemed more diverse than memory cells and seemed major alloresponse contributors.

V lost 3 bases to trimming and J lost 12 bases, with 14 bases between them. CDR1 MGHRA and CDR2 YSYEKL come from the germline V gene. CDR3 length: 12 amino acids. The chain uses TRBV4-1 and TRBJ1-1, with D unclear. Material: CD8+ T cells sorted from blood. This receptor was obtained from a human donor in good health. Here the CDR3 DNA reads TGCGCCAGCAGCCACTCTCTGTCAGAAACTTTCTTT. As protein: CASSHSLSETFF.